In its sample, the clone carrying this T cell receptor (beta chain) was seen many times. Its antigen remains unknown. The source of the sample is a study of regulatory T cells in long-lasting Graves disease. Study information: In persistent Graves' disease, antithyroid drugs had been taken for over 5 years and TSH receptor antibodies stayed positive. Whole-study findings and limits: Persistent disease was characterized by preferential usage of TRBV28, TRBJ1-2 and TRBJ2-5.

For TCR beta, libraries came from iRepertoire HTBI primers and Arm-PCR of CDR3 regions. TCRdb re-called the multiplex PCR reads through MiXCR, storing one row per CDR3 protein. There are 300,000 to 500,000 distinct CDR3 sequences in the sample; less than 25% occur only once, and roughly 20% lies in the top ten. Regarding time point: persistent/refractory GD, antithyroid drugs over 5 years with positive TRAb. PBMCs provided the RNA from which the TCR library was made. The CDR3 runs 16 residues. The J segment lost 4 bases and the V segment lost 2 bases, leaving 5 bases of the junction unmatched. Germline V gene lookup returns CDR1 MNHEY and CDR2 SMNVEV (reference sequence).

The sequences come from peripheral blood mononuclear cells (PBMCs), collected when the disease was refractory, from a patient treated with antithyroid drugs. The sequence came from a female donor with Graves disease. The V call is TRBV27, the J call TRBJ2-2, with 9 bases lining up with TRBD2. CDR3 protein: CASSLRLAGFTGELFF. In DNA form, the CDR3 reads TGTGCCAGCAGTTTACGTCTAGCGGGGTTCACCGGGGAGCTGTTTTTT.